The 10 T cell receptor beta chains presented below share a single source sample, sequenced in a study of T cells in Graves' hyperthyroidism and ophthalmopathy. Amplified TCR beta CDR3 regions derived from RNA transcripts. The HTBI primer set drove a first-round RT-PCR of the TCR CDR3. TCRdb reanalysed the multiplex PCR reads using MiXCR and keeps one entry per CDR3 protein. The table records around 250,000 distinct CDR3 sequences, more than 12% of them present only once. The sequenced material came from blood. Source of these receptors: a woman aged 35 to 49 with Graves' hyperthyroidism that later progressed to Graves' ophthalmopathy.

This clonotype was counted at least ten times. The DNA of the CDR3 is TGTGCCAGCTCACCCGACAGGATCGGGAATGAAAAACTGTTTTTT. Translated: CASSPDRIGNEKLFF. The chain recombines TRBV18 with TRBJ1-4; the D gene is possibly TRBD1 (6 bases). V lost 3 bases, J lost 5 bases, and 13 bases lay in between. Germline assignment: CDR1 KGHSH and CDR2 LQKENI. The CDR3 extends over 15 amino acids.

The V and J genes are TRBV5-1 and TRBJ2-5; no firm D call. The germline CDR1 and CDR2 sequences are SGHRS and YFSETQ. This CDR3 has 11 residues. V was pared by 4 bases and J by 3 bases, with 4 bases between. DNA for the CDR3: TGCGCCAGCAGCGGAAAAGAGACCCAGTACTTC. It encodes CASSGKETQYF.

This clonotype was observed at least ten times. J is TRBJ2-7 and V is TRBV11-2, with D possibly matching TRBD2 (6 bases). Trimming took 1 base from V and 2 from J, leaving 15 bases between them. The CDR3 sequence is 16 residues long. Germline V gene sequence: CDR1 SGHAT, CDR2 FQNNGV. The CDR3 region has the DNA TGTGCCAGCAGCTTAGGTGCGGCTAGCGTACCCTACGAGCAGTACTTC. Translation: CASSLGAASVPYEQYF.

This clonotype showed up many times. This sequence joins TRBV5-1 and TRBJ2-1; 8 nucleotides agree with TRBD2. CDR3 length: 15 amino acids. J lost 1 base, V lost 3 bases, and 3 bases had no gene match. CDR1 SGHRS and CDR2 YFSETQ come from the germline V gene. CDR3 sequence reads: CASSWERESYNEQFF. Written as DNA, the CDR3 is TGCGCCAGCAGCTGGGAGCGGGAGTCCTACAATGAGCAGTTCTTC.

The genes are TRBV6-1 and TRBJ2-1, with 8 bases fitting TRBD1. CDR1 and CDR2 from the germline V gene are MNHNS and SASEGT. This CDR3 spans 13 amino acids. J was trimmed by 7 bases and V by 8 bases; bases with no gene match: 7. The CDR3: CASGTGEENEQFF. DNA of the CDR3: TGTGCCAGCGGGACAGGCGAGGAAAATGAGCAGTTCTTC.

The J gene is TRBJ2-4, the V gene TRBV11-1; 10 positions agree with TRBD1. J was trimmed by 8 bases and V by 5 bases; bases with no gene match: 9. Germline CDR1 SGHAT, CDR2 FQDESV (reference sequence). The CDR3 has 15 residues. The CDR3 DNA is TGTGCCAGCAGCGCCAGACAGGGGGCGCTTGACATTCAGTACTTC. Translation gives CASSARQGALDIQYF.

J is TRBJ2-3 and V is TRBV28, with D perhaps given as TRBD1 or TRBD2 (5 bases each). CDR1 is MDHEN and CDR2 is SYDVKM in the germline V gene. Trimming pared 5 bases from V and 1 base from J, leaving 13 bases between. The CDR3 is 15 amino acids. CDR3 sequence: CASSLSGQRTDTQYF. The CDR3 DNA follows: TGTGCCAGCAGTCTATCGGGGCAGCGCACAGATACGCAGTATTTT.

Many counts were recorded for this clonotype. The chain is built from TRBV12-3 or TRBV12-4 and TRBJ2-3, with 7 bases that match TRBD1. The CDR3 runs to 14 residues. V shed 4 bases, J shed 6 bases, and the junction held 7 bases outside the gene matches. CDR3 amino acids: CASSSQDRADTQYF. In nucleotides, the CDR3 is TGTGCCAGCAGTTCTCAAGACAGGGCCGATACGCAGTATTTT.

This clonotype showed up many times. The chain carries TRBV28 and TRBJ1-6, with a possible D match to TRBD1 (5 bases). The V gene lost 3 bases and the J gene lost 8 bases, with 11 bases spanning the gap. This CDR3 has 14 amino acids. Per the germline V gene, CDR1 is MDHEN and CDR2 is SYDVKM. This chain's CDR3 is CASSFRDIHSPLHF. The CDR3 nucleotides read TGTGCCAGCAGTTTCAGGGATATTCATTCACCCCTCCACTTT.

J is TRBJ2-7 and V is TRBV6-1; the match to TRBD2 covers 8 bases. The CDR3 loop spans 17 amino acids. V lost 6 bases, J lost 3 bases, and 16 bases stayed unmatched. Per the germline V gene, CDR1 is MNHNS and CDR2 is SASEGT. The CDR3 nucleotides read TGTGCCAGCAGCCGGAGGACAAATAGCGGGACCTACTACGAGCAGTACTTC. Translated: CASSRRTNSGTYYEQYF.